This TCR beta chain was captured in a study of early T cells in non-severe SARS-CoV-2 infection. On the study more broadly: From unsorted whole blood, bulk RNA was sequenced, and the chains remained unpaired.

In this sample, this clonotype turned up many times. Its antigen remains unidentified. Study results and caveats: The VDJdb matching leaned toward anti-spike CD8 responses and overlooked private and CD4 specificities.

With V trimmed by 5 bases and J by 3 bases, 4 bases remained unmatched. Per germline, CDR1 LNHNV and CDR2 YYDKDF (reference sequence). There are 13 residues in the CDR3. The TCR library protocol was used to attach unique molecular identifiers. These identifiers were attached to individual cDNA molecules. TCRdb called the 5' RACE reads again in MiXCR, with one record for every CDR3 protein. Found here are some 87,000 distinct CDR3 sequences, approximately 14% of them singletons; the top ten hold around 1.5%. The chain couples TRBV15 to TRBJ2-7; TRBD1 agrees at 7 bases. This TCR was sampled from an adult who was a healthcare worker with PCR-confirmed SARS-CoV-2 infection or an uninfected control (not recorded which). Sequencing was performed on whole blood. CDR3 region: CATSPNRGYEQYF. The CDR3 DNA is TGTGCCACCAGCCCTAACAGGGGCTACGAGCAGTACTTC.